These T cell receptor beta chains were read from a single sample in a study of OX40 agonist ivuxolimab in advanced cancers. Sequencing was performed with immunoSEQ multiplex PCR; in TCRdb, only in-frame clones are kept and a portion is missing. The sample shows approximately 26,000 clones, around 85% of them seen only once. This sample comprised CD4+ or CD8+ T cells sorted from blood, obtained in a trial of the OX40 agonist ivuxolimab. The source of these receptors is an adult with an advanced solid tumor such as melanoma, head and neck, liver or kidney cancer. Each CDR3 is given with its conserved first and last residue. D genes are given only for firm matches.

cdr3_aa,cdr3_length,j_call,v_call,d_call
CASSLFGTGRIQYF,14,TRBJ2-4,TRBV28,TRBD1
CASSQGLADYNEQFF,15,TRBJ2-1,TRBV4-2,TRBD2
CASSLNRELEQFF,13,TRBJ2-1,TRBV27,NA
CATSTGGSFNEQFF,14,TRBJ2-1,TRBV15,TRBD2
CASSQEQGEGLGEQFF,16,TRBJ2-1,TRBV4-2,NA
CASSLWGEYNEQFF,14,TRBJ2-1,TRBV11-3,NA
CASSSGLAGMISYEQYF,17,TRBJ2-7,TRBV5-1,TRBD2
CASSQSPGLAVTGELFF,17,TRBJ2-2,TRBV13,TRBD2
CASSQEGGIFAGELFF,16,TRBJ2-2,TRBV7-6,NA
CASSSWGDFPNPPDTQYF,18,TRBJ2-3,TRBV27,NA
CASRGTSRGEQYF,13,TRBJ2-7,TRBV6-5,TRBD2